This T cell receptor beta chain originates from a study of shared clonotypes between healthy human individuals. Across the study: Three plates were used per donor for CD4 naive, three for CD4 memory, two for CD8 naive and one for CD8 memory.

In the naive CD8 group, cells lacked CD45RO and were positively selected for CCR7, so terminally differentiated effector memory CD45RA+ cells were left out. All the donors were Caucasian adults who lived in Nashville, Tennessee. The test was conducted at deep level. Profiling relied on immunoSEQ multiplex PCR, and the TCRdb table lists in-frame clones only, not all of them. The repertoire holds approximately 590,000 clones, with 95% to 96% as singletons. Sequencing used naive CD8+ T cells sorted from blood. This receptor was obtained from a woman in her 30s in good health.

CDR3 DNA: TGTGCCAGCAGCTTAGTAGCGATCAATGAGCAGTTCTTC. Its protein is CASSLVAINEQFF. V and J are TRBV11-2 and TRBJ2-1, with D perhaps TRBD2 (5 bases). Germline loops: CDR1 SGHAT, CDR2 FQNNGV. The CDR3 loop spans 13 amino acids. V was cut by 1 base and J by 6 bases, with 7 bases left in between.